A single TCR beta chain is shown here with its context. The CDR3 is 15 amino acids. The germline gives CDR1 SNHLY, CDR2 FYNNEI. V lost 2 bases and J 7 bases, leaving 15 bases between the germline ends. This entry belongs to a study of radiotherapy plus CTLA-4 blockade in lung cancer. Using immunoSEQ multiplex PCR, the repertoire was profiled, and TCRdb retains in-frame clones only, with some absent. The sample contains around 55,000 clones, 70% to 85% of which appear only once. Sequences were derived from peripheral blood, sampled from a patient treated with radiotherapy plus ipilimumab. The sequence was collected from a human donor with non-small cell lung cancer whose response to radiotherapy plus ipilimumab could not be evaluated. This rearrangement joins TRBV2 to TRBJ1-5; tentative D call: TRBD1 (6 bases). The DNA of the CDR3 is TGTGCCAGCAGTGAATCGGTCAGGGGCGAGCAGCCCCAGCATTTT. Its translation: CASSESVRGEQPQHF.